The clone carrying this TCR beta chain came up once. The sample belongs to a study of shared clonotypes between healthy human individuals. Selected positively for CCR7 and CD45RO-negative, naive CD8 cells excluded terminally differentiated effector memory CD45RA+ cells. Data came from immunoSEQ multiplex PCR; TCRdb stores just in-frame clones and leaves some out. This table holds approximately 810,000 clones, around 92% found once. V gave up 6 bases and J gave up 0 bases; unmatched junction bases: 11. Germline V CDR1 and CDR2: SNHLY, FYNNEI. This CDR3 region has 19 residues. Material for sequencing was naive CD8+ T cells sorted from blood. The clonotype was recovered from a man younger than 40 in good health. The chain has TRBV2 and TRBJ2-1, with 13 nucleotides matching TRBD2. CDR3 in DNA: TGTGCCAGCAGCGGACGGACTAGCGGGAGTGGGGGCTCCTACAATGAGCAGTTCTTC. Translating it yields CASSGRTSGSGGSYNEQFF. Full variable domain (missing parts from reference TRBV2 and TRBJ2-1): EPEVTQTPSHQVTQMGQEVILRCVPISNHLYFYWYRQILGQKVEFLVSFYNNEISEKSEIFDDQFSVERPDGSNFTLKIRSTKLEDSAMYFCASSGRTSGSGGSYNEQFFGPGTRLTVL.